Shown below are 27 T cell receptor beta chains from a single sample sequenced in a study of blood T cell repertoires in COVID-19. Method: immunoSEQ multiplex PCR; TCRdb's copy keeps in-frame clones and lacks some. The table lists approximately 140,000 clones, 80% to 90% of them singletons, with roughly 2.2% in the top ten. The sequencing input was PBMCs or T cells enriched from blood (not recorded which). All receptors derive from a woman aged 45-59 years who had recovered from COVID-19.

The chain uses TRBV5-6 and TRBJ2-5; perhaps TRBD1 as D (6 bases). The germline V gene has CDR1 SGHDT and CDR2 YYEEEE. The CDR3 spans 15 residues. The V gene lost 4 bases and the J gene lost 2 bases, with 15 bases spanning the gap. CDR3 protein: CASSPRGVWQETQYF. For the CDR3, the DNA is TGTGCCAGCAGCCCCAGGGGTGTCTGGCAAGAGACCCAGTACTTC.

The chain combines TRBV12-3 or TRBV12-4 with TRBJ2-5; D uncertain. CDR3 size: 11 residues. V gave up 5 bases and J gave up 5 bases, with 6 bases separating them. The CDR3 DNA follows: TGTGCCAGCAGTGCGAGGGAGACCCAGTACTTC. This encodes CASSARETQYF.

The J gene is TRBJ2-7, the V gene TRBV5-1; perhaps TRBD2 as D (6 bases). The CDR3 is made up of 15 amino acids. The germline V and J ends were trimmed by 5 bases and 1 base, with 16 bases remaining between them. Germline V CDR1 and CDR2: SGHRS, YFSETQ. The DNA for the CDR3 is TGCGCCAGCAGTTCCAAGCTTGGAGGGTCCTACGAGCAGTACTTC. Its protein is CASSSKLGGSYEQYF.

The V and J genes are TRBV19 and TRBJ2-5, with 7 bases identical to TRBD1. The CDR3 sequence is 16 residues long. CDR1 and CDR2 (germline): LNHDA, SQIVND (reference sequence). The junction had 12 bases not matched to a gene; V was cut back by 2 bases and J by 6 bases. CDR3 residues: CASSIMTGTGLKTQYF. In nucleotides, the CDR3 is TGTGCCAGTAGTATAATGACAGGGACCGGATTGAAGACCCAGTACTTC.

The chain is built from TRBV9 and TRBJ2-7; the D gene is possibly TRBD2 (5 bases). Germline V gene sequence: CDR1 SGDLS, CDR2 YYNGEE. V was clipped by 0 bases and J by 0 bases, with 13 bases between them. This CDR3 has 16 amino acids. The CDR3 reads CASSVGAAETSYEQYF. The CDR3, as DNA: TGTGCCAGCAGCGTAGGGGCAGCGGAAACCTCCTACGAGCAGTACTTC.

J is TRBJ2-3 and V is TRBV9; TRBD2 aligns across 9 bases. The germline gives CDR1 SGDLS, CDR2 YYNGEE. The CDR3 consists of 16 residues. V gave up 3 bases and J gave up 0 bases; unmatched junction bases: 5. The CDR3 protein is CASSAAGGHSTDTQYF. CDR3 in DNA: TGTGCCAGCAGCGCCGCGGGGGGGCACAGCACAGATACGCAGTATTTT.

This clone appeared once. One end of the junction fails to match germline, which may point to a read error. The CDR3 region is CASSHSRENLPQHF. DNA for the CDR3: TGTGCCAGCAGCCACTCCCGGGAGAATCTGCCCCAGCATTTT. The chain employs TRBV3-1 (or the pseudogene TRBV3-2) and TRBJ1-5; unclear D gene. CDR3 length: 14 amino acids. The germline V gene encodes CDR1 LGHDT and CDR2 YNNKEL (reference sequence).

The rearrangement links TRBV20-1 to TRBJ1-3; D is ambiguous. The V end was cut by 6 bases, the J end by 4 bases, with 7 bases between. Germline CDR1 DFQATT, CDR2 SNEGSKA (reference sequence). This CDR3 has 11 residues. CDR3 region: CSARRGNTIYF. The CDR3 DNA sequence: TGCAGTGCAAGGAGAGGAAACACCATATATTTT.

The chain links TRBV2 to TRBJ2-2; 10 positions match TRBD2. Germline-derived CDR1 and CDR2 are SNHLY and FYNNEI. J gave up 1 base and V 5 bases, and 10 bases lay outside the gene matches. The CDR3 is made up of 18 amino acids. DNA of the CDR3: TGTGCCAGCAGTCTGACCTACCCTAGCGGGGGGAACACCGGGGAGCTGTTTTTT. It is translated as CASSLTYPSGGNTGELFF.

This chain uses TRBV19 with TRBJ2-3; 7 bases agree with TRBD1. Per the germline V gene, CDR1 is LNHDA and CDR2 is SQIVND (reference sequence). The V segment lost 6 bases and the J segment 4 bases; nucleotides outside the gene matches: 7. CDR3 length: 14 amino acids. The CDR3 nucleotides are TGTGCCAGTAGCCCAGACAGGGTCCCAGATACGCAGTATTTT. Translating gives CASSPDRVPDTQYF. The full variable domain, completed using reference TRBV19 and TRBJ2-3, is DGGITQSPKYLFRKEGQNVTLSCEQNLNHDAMYWYRQDPGQGLRLIYYSQIVNDFQKGDIAEGYSVSREKKESFPLTVTSAQKNPTAFYLCASSPDRVPDTQYFGPGTRLTVL.

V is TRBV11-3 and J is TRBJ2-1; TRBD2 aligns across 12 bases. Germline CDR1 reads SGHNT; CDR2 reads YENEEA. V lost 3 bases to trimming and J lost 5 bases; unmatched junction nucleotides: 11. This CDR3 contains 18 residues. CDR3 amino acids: CASSLILAGGFLNNEQFF. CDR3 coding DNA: TGTGCCAGCAGCTTGATACTAGCGGGGGGTTTCCTTAACAATGAGCAGTTCTTC. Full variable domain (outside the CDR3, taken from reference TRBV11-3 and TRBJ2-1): EAGVVQSPRYKIIEKKQPVAFWCNPISGHNTLYWYLQNLGQGPELLIRYENEEAVDDSQLPKDRFSAERLKGVDSTLKIQPAELGDSAVYLCASSLILAGGFLNNEQFFGPGTRLTVL.

The CDR3 reads CASSLETGTYEQYF. For the CDR3, the DNA is TGTGCCAGCAGCTTGGAGACAGGAACCTACGAGCAGTACTTC. The V gene is TRBV7-8, the J gene TRBJ2-7; a weak D match, TRBD1 (6 bases). The V end lost 3 bases, the J end lost 2 bases, and 11 bases lay between the germline ends. This CDR3 spans 14 amino acids. Germline V lookup: CDR1 SGHVS, CDR2 FQNEAQ.

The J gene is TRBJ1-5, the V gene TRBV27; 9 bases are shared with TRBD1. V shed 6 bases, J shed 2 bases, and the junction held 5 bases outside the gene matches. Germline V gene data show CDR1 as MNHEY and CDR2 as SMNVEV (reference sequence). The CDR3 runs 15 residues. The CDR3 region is CASRRQGDGNQPQHF. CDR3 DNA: TGTGCCAGCAGGCGACAGGGGGATGGCAATCAGCCCCAGCATTTT.

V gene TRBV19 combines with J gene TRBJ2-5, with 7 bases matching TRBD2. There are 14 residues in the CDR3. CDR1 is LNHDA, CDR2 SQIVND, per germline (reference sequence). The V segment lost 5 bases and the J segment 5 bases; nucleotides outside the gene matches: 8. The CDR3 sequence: CASSPLGGGETQYF. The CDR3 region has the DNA TGTGCCAGTAGTCCCTTGGGGGGGGGTGAGACCCAGTACTTC.

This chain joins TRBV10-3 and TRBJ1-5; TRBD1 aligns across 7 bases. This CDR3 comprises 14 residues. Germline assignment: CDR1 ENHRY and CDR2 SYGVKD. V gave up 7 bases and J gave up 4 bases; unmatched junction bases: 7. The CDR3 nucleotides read TGTGCCATCAAGGAGGGGGCAGGGAATCAGCCCCAGCATTTT. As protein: CAIKEGAGNQPQHF.

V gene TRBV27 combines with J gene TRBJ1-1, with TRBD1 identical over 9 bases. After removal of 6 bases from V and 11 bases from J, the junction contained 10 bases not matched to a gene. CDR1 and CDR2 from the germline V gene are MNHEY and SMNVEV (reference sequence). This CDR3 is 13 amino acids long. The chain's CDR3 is CASRTGTGFGAFF. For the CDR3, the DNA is TGTGCCAGCAGAACCGGGACAGGGTTTGGGGCTTTCTTT.

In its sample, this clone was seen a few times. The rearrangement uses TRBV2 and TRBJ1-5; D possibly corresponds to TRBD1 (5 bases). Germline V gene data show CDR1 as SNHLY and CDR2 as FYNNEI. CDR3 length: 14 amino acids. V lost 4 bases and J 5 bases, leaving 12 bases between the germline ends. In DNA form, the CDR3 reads TGTGCCAGCAGTGTCGGGAGGGGAGATCAGCCCCAGCATTTT. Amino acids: CASSVGRGDQPQHF.

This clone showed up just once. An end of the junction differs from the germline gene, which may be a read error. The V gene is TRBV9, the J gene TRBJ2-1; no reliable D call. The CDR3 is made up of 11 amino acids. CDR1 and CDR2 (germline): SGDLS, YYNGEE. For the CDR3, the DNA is TGTGCCAGCAGCGTCTACGATGAGCAGTTCTTC. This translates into CASSVYDEQFF.

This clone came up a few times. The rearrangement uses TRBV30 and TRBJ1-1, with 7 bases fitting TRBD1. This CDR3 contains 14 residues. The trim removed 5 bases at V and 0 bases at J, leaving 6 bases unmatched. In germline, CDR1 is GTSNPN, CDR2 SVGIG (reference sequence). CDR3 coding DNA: TGTGCCTGGGGCCGGGACAGTATGAACACTGAAGCTTTCTTT. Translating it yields CAWGRDSMNTEAFF.

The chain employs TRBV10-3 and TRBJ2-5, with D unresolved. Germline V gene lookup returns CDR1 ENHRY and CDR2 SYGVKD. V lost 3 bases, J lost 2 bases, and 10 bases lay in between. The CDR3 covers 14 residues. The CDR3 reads CAISDSAVQETQYF. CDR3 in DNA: TGTGCCATCAGTGACAGCGCAGTACAAGAGACCCAGTACTTC.

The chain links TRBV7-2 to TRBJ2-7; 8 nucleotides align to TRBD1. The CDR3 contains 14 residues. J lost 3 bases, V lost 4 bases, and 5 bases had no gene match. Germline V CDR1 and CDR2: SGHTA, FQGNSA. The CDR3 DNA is TGTGCCAGCAGCTCGACAGGGGTAGGCTACGAGCAGTACTTC. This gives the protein CASSSTGVGYEQYF.

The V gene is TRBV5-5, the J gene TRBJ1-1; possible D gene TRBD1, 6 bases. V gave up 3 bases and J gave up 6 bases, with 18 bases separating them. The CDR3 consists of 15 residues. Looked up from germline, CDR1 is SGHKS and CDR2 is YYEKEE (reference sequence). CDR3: CASSSAQGTLAEAFF. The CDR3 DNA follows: TGTGCCAGCAGCTCGGCCCAGGGGACCCTCGCTGAAGCTTTCTTT.

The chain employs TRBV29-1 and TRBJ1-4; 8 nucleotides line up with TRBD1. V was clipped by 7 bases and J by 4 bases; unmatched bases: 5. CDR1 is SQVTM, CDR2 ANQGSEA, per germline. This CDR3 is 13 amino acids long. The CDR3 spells CSALTGVNEKLFF. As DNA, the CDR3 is TGCAGCGCCCTGACAGGGGTTAATGAAAAACTGTTTTTT.

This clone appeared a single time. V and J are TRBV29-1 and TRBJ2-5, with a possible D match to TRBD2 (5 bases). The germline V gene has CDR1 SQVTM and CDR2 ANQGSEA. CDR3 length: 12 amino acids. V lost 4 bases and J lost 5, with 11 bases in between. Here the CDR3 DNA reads TGCAGCGTTGTGCTAGCAACGGAGACCCAGTACTTC. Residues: CSVVLATETQYF.

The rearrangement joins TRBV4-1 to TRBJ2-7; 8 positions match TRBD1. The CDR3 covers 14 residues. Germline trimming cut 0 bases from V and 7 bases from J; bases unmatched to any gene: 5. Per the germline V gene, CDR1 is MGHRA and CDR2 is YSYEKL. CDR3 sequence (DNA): TGCGCCAGCAGCCAAGACAGGGGGCTGGATGAGCAGTACTTC. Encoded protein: CASSQDRGLDEQYF.

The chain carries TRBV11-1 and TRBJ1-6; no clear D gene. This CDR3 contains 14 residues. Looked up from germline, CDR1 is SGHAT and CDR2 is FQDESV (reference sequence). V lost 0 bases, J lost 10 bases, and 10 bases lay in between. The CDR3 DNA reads TGTGCCAGCAGCTTAGCCGGCGGAGGCTCACCCCTCCACTTT. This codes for CASSLAGGGSPLHF.

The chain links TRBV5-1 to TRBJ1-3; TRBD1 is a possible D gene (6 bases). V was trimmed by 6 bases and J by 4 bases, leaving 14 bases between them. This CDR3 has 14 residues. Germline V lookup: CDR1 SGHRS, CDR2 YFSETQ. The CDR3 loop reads CASTSGGQGNTIYF. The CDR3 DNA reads TGCGCCAGCACCTCGGGAGGACAGGGAAACACCATATATTTT.